This T cell receptor (beta chain) appears in the sequencing data of a study of early T cells in non-severe SARS-CoV-2 infection. About the research overall: The input, bulk RNA from unsorted whole blood, was sequenced, and chains were unpaired.

Regarding the study as a whole: VDJdb matching skewed toward anti-spike CD8 responses, missing private and CD4 specificities.

A few counts support this clonotype. Antigen: not known. The germline V and J ends were trimmed by 2 bases and 10 bases, with 12 bases remaining between them. CDR3 length: 14 amino acids. Using its own MiXCR run on the 5' RACE reads, TCRdb lists one record per CDR3 protein. The table lists some 60,000 distinct CDR3 sequences, approximately 9% of them singletons. This sequence originates from an adult who was a healthcare worker with PCR-confirmed SARS-CoV-2 infection or an uninfected control (not recorded which). Sequencing used whole blood. The V gene is TRBV12-3 or TRBV12-4, the J gene TRBJ1-6; D is possibly TRBD1 (6 bases). CDR3 residues: CASSLNREGSPLHF. The CDR3 DNA sequence: TGTGCCAGCAGTTTAAACAGGGAGGGCTCACCCCTCCACTTT.